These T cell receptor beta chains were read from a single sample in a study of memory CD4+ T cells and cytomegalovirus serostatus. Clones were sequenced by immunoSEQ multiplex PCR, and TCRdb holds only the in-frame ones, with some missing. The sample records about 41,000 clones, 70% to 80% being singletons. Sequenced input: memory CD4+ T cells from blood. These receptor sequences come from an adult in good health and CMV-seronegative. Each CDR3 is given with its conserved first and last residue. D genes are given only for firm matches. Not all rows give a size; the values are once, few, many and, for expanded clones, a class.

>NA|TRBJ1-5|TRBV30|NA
TGTGCCTGGAGTCGAAGTCGGTTGAATCAGCCCCAGCATTTT
CAWSRSRLNQPQHF
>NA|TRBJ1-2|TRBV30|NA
TGTGCCTGGAGTCAAGGGCCCGCCTATGGCTACACCTTC
CAWSQGPAYGYTF
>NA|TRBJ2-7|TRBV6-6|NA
TGTGCCAGCAGTCGTATTGACGGTGGAGCCTACGAGCAGTACTTC
CASSRIDGGAYEQYF
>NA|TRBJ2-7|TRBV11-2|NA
TGTGCCAGCAGCTTAGATACTGCAGGGGGGATTCAGTACTTC
CASSLDTAGGIQYF
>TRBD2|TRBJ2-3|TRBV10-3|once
TGTGCCATCACAGCGGGGGGTTTGGCAGATACGCAGTATTTT
CAITAGGLADTQYF
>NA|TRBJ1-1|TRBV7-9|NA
TGTGCCAGCAGCTGGGGGTTATCTGCTGCTTTCTTT
CASSWGLSAAFF
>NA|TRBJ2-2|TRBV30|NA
TGTGCCTGGATCCCTAAAGCGGGTCGGGAGCTGTTTTTT
CAWIPKAGRELFF
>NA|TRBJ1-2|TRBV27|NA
TGTGCCAGCAGTCCCTCCGGGTCGCGCTATGGCTACACCTTC
CASSPSGSRYGYTF
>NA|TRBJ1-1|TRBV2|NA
TGTGCCAGCAGTGGCCGTGCGAGGTCAATGATCACTTCTTTCTTT
CASSGRARSMITSFF
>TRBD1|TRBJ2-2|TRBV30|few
TGTGCCTGGGCCGACAGGGTCTACACCGGGGAGCTGTTTTTT
CAWADRVYTGELFF
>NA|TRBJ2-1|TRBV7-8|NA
TGTGCCAGCAGCCCGTCTAAAAATCGAGGGAATGAGCAGTTCTTC
CASSPSKNRGNEQFF
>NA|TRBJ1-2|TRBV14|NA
TGTGCCAGCAGCCAAGCCGGGGTCGGCTACACCTTC
CASSQAGVGYTF
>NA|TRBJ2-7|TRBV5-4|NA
TGTGCCAGCAGCTCCCCTACAGCTTCCTACGAGCAGTACTTC
CASSSPTASYEQYF
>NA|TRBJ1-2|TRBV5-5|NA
TGTGCCAGCAGCCCGGGGTCAGGGGAGGGTGGCTACACCTTC
CASSPGSGEGGYTF
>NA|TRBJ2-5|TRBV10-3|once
TGTGCCATCAGTGCTCGGGAGGAGACCCAGTACTTC
CAISAREETQYF
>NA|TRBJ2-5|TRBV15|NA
TGTGCCACCAGCAGAGGTGGGGCCGAAGAGACCCAGTACTTC
CATSRGGAEETQYF
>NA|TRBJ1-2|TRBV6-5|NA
TGTGCCAGCAGTTTGACAGCAGCCAACTATGGCTACACCTTC
CASSLTAANYGYTF
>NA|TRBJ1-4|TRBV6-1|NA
TGTGCCAGCAGTGAGAATGAAAAACTGTTTTTT
CASSENEKLFF
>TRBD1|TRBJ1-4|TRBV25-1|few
TGTGCCAGCAGTCTACCGACAGGGGTTAATGAAAAACTGTTTTTT
CASSLPTGVNEKLFF
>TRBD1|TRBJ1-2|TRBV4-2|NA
TGTGCCAGCAGCCAAGAGGGGAGGACAGGGGTGGGTGGCTACACCTTC
CASSQEGRTGVGGYTF
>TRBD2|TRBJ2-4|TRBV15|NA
TGTGCCCCCTTAGCGGGGGGGCCAGAGACCAAAAACATTCAGTACTTC
CAPLAGGPETKNIQYF
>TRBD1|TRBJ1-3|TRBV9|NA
TGTGCCAGCAGCGTAGCTGGGGACAGGGCGAGCTCTGGAAACACCATATATTTT
CASSVAGDRASSGNTIYF
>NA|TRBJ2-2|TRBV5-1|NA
TGCGCCAGCAGCATGGGGGGGAACACCGGGGAGCTGTTTTTT
CASSMGGNTGELFF
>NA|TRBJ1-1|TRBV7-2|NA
TGTGCCAGCAGCCTTCTTAGTGCAGGGGCGAACACTGAAGCTTTCTTT
CASSLLSAGANTEAFF
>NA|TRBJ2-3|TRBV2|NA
TGTGCCAGCAGCAGGGGATTTGGTACAGATACGCAGTATTTT
CASSRGFGTDTQYF
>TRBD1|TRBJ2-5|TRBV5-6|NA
TGTGCCAGCACCGATACAGGGGTTCAAGTCAGAGGGACCCAGTACTTC
CASTDTGVQVRGTQYF
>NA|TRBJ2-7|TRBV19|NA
TGTGCCAGTAGTATTACCCACTATGCTTCGGGTGGAGTCTACGAGCAGTACTTC
CASSITHYASGGVYEQYF
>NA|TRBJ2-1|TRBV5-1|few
TGCGCCAGCAGCTTCCATAATGAGCAGTTCTTC
CASSFHNEQFF
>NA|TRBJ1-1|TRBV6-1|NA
TGTGCCAGCAGCGGACGACGGTACACTGAAGCTTTCTTT
CASSGRRYTEAFF
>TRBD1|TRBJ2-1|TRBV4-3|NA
TGCGCCAGCAGCCAAGTAGGGGACAGTCACAATGAGCAGTTCTTC
CASSQVGDSHNEQFF
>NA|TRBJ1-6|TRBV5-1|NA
TGCGCCAGCAGTGGGGATCCGAATTCACCCCTCCACTTT
CASSGDPNSPLHF
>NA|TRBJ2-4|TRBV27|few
TGTGCCAGCAGTTTATTAGCAGATCTAGCCAAAAACATTCAGTACTTC
CASSLLADLAKNIQYF
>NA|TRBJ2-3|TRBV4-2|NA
TGTGCCAGCAGCCAAGATAATGGGGGGGCTGATACGCAGTATTTT
CASSQDNGGADTQYF
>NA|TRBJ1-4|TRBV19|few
TGTGCCAGTAGTGAGGGGACGGTGATTAATGAAAAACTGTTTTTT
CASSEGTVINEKLFF
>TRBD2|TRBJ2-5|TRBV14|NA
TGTGCCAGCAGCCAAGGTCTAGCGGGGGGTAAGGAGACCCAGTACTTC
CASSQGLAGGKETQYF
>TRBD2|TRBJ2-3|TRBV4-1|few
TGCGCCAGCCGCCAGGCGGCTAGCGGGGGGTTCACAGATACGCAGTATTTT
CASRQAASGGFTDTQYF
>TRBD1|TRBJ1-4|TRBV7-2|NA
TGTGCCAGCAGCCAGGGACAGGGGGCGCAAAAACTGTTTTTT
CASSQGQGAQKLFF
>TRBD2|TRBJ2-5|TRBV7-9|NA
TGTGCCAGCAGCTCTCGGGGGGGCCTGGAGACCCAGTACTTC
CASSSRGGLETQYF
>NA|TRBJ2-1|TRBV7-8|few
TGTGCCAGCAGCTTTCGCTTCTTGCGGGGACCCACTCATTCCTACAATGAGCAGTTCTTC
CASSFRFLRGPTHSYNEQFF
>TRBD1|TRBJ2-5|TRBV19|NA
TGTGCCAGTAATCAGGGGGCCATGGGGCAAGAGACCCAGTACTTC
CASNQGAMGQETQYF
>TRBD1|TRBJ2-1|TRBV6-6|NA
TGTGCCAGCAGTGTACAGGGGTTAAATGAGCAGTTCTTC
CASSVQGLNEQFF
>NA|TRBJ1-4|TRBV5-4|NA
TGTGCCAGCTCAATAGGGACAAATAATGAAAAACTGTTTTTT
CASSIGTNNEKLFF